These 16 T cell receptor beta chains were sequenced from one sample in a study of cytomegalovirus exposure and HLA in healthy donors. The PCR contained 60 Vbeta and 13 Jbeta primers. Some clones are missing from TCRdb's copy, which holds only in-frame ones; the method was immunoSEQ multiplex PCR. Of 55,000 to 65,000 clones in the sample, 79% were seen once. Source material: PBMCs. The receptor source for this set is a woman between 25 and 40 years old in good health and CMV-seronegative.

The rearrangement joins TRBV29-1 to TRBJ2-3, with 8 bases lining up with TRBD2. The CDR3 covers 13 residues. The germline V gene encodes CDR1 SQVTM and CDR2 ANQGSEA. The ends lost 5 bases at V and 5 bases at J; junction bases unmatched: 6. CDR3 in DNA: TGCAGCGTTTTAGCGGGGAACAGAGATACGCAGTATTTT. Translation gives CSVLAGNRDTQYF.

J is TRBJ1-1 and V is TRBV9; TRBD1 might be the D (5 bases). This CDR3 spans 16 amino acids. Per the germline V gene, CDR1 is SGDLS and CDR2 is YYNGEE. V was clipped by 0 bases and J by 3 bases, with 15 bases between them. The DNA of the CDR3 is TGTGCCAGCAGCGTAGAGGCCAGGGCGTACGACACTGAAGCTTTCTTT. It translates to CASSVEARAYDTEAFF.

In its sample, this clone was seen a few times. The chain uses TRBV6-1 and TRBJ1-4; D ambiguous. The CDR3 loop spans 13 amino acids. Germline CDR1 reads MNHNS; CDR2 reads SASEGT. Between the trimmed V and J ends, which lost 6 bases and 5 bases, there was a span of 10 bases. The DNA of the CDR3 is TGTGCCAGCAGCCTAAGGGAGAATGAAAAACTGTTTTTT. Residues: CASSLRENEKLFF.

The V call is TRBV7-8, the J call TRBJ1-1; 12 bases are a match to TRBD1. The CDR3 contains 17 residues. Germline CDR1 and CDR2: SGHVS and FQNEAQ. The V and J ends lost 4 bases and 2 bases, in that order; junction bases with no gene match: 8. The CDR3 sequence is CASSYSGTGGANTEAFF. The CDR3 DNA reads TGTGCCAGCAGCTACTCCGGGACAGGGGGCGCAAACACTGAAGCTTTCTTT.

This clone was recorded only once. This sequence joins TRBV6-1 and TRBJ1-4; TRBD1 matches at 9 bases. Trimming removed 10 bases from V and 2 bases from J; junction bases left unmatched: 8. This CDR3 comprises 15 residues. Germline assignment: CDR1 MNHNS and CDR2 SASEGT. Here the CDR3 DNA reads TGTGCCATACAGGGGGCAGGAGCTACTAATGAAAAACTGTTTTTT. This encodes CAIQGAGATNEKLFF.

The V gene is TRBV11-3, the J gene TRBJ2-7, with 8 positions matching TRBD2. The J segment lost 7 bases and the V segment lost 5 bases, leaving 10 bases of the junction unmatched. Germline V gives CDR1 SGHNT, CDR2 YENEEA. There are 14 residues in the CDR3. CDR3 in amino acids: CASSDRLAPGEQYV. As DNA, the CDR3 is TGTGCCAGCAGCGACCGACTAGCGCCGGGAGAGCAGTACGTC.

This chain connects TRBV27 to TRBJ2-3; D unresolved. The CDR3 covers 13 residues. Germline V gene sequence: CDR1 MNHEY, CDR2 SMNVEV (reference sequence). The V and J ends lost 4 bases and 5 bases respectively, with 10 bases between them. The CDR3 region is CASSYQSLDTQYF. In DNA, the CDR3 is TGTGCCAGCAGTTATCAGTCCCTAGATACGCAGTATTTT.

The rearrangement joins TRBV7-9 to TRBJ1-4, with TRBD1 matching over 7 bases. Germline values: CDR1 SEHNR, CDR2 FQNEAQ (reference sequence). The length of the CDR3 is 15 residues. The V gene end was trimmed by 5 bases and the J gene end by 2 bases; junction bases not matched to a gene: 5. The CDR3 here is CASSTTGYTNEKLFF. The CDR3 coding sequence is TGTGCCAGCAGCACGACAGGGTACACTAATGAAAAACTGTTTTTT.

The chain joins TRBV5-1 to TRBJ2-2; D is possibly TRBD1 (5 bases). The CDR3 totals 15 residues. Trimming stripped 7 bases from V and 1 base from J, with 14 bases between. Germline CDR1 is SGHRS and CDR2 is YFSETQ. The CDR3 nucleotides are TGCGCCAGCTCTACAGGCAGGAAGAACACCGGGGAGCTGTTTTTT. Translation: CASSTGRKNTGELFF.

The chain carries TRBV11-2 and TRBJ1-1; D gene uncertain. The CDR3 is made up of 14 amino acids. Germline assignment: CDR1 SGHAT and CDR2 FQNNGV. V shed 5 bases and J shed 4 bases, with 14 bases lying between them. The CDR3 sequence is CASSPQALSTEAFF. The CDR3 DNA is TGTGCCAGCAGCCCTCAGGCTTTGAGCACTGAAGCTTTCTTT. Combining the CDR3 with reference TRBV11-2 and TRBJ1-1 gives the whole variable domain EAGVAQSPRYKIIEKRQSVAFWCNPISGHATLYWYQQILGQGPKLLIQFQNNGVVDDSQLPKDRFSAERLKGVDSTLKIQPAKLEDSAVYLCASSPQALSTEAFFGQGTRLTVV.

The V gene is TRBV19, the J gene TRBJ1-2, with TRBD1 identical over 7 bases. J gave up 3 bases and V 3 bases, and 10 bases lay outside the gene matches. The CDR3 covers 16 residues. Germline values: CDR1 LNHDA, CDR2 SQIVND (reference sequence). The CDR3 DNA sequence: TGTGCCAGTAGTATCGCAGAGGAGGGGGCGGACTATGGCTACACCTTC. Protein: CASSIAEEGADYGYTF.

This sequence joins TRBV28 and TRBJ2-1; 7 bases match TRBD2. Looked up from germline, CDR1 is MDHEN and CDR2 is SYDVKM. There are 15 residues in the CDR3. V was clipped by 2 bases and J by 5 bases; unmatched bases: 6. This CDR3 reads CASSLPASGNNEQFF. Here the CDR3 DNA reads TGTGCCAGCAGTTTACCCGCTAGCGGCAACAATGAGCAGTTCTTC.

The chain joins TRBV5-1 to TRBJ1-2; D is unresolved. V lost 0 bases, J lost 0 bases, and 6 bases lay in between. The CDR3 is 14 residues long. The germline CDR1 and CDR2 sequences are SGHRS and YFSETQ. CDR3 loop: CASSLDTTNYGYTF. The CDR3 DNA follows: TGCGCCAGCAGCTTGGACACGACTAACTATGGCTACACCTTC.

The V call is TRBV6-4, the J call TRBJ1-1, with TRBD1 identical over 7 bases. V was pared by 7 bases and J by 5 bases, with 10 bases of the junction left unmatched. The CDR3 spans 14 residues. Germline V gene lookup returns CDR1 MRHNA and CDR2 SNTAGT. CDR3 in DNA: TGTGCCAGCACTCGGGACAGCCTAGGGACTGAAGCTTTCTTT. Its translation: CASTRDSLGTEAFF.

The chain joins TRBV19 to TRBJ1-1; D gene uncertain. Germline V gene data show CDR1 as LNHDA and CDR2 as SQIVND (reference sequence). Trimming cost V 0 bases and J 0 bases, with 8 bases left between them. The CDR3 length is 15 residues. CDR3 nucleotides: TGTGCCAGTAGTATAGACCGACTGTTGAACACTGAAGCTTTCTTT. Its protein product is CASSIDRLLNTEAFF.

The gene calls are TRBV4-3 and TRBJ2-7; D may be TRBD2 (5 bases). Germline CDR1 and CDR2: LGHNA and YSLEER. The CDR3 totals 16 residues. The germline V and J ends were trimmed by 0 bases and 2 bases, with 14 bases remaining between them. The CDR3 coding sequence is TGCGCCAGCAGCCAAGATAGCCTAGCCCAAACCTACGAGCAGTACTTC. Amino acid sequence: CASSQDSLAQTYEQYF.